Sequencing of this T cell receptor beta chain was carried out in a study of cytotoxic CD8 clonotypes in ibrutinib-treated CLL. Assay: immunoSEQ multiplex PCR; the TCRdb copy retains only in-frame clones and omits some. The data show 120,000 to 150,000 clones, 91% seen once. This clone is a singleton in its sample. This CDR3 spans 15 amino acids. The germline V and J ends were trimmed by 1 base and 0 bases, with 9 bases remaining between them. From germline, CDR1 is SGHVS and CDR2 FQNEAQ. The chain recombines TRBV7-8 with TRBJ1-1; D unresolved. The sequence was obtained from a human donor with chronic lymphocytic leukemia. Sequencing used PBMCs, obtained after 12 months of ibrutinib treatment. CDR3 bases: TGTGCCAGCAGCTTAGTTGCCGTGATGAACACTGAAGCTTTCTTT. Translating gives CASSLVAVMNTEAFF.